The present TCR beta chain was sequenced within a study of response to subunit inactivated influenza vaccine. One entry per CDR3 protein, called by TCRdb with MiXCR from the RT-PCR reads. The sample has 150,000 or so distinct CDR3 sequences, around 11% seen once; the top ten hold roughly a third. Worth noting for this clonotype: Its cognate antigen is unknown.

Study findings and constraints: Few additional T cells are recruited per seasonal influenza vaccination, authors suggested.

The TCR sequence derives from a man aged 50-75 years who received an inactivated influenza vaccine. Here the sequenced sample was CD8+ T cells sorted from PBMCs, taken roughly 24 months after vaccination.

The CDR3 nucleotides read TGCAGCGTTGAAGGGGCGGTTAACACTGAAGCTTTCTTT. Its translation: CSVEGAVNTEAFF. The chain joins TRBV29-1 to TRBJ1-1, with no clear D. Germline values: CDR1 SQVTM, CDR2 ANQGSEA. The ends were cut back, 1 base at V and 2 bases at J, with 8 bases in the middle. The CDR3 sequence is 13 residues long.